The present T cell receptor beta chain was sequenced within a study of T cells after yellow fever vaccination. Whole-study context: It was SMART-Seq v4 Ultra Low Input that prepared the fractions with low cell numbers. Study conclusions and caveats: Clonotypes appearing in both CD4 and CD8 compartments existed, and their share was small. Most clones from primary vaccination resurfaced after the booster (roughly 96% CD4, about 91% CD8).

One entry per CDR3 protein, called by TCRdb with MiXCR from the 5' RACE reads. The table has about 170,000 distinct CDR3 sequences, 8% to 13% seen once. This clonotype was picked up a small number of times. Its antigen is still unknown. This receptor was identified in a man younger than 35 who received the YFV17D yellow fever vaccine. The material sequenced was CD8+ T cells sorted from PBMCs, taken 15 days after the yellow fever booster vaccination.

The CDR3 loop reads CASSHGQGEQYF. Written as DNA, the CDR3 is TGTGCCAGCAGCCACGGACAGGGGGAGCAGTACTTC. J is TRBJ2-7 and V is TRBV3-1; TRBD1 matches 9 bases. Germline loops: CDR1 LGHDT, CDR2 YNNKEL (reference sequence). The ends lost 3 bases at V and 7 bases at J; junction bases unmatched: 1. The CDR3 runs to 12 residues.